The 28 T cell receptor beta chains listed next were all sequenced from one sample in a study of regulatory T cells in long-lasting Graves disease. The time point here: newly diagnosed GD, antithyroid drugs for less than 3 months. PBMCs provided the RNA from which the TCR library was made. Researchers made TCR beta libraries by using iRepertoire HTBI primers and running Arm-PCR on CDR3 regions. TCRdb re-analysed the multiplex PCR reads in MiXCR, keeping a single row per CDR3 protein. This table has 540,000 or so distinct CDR3 sequences, about 13% appearing once. This sample was shared with a second study, whose subject was T cells in Graves' hyperthyroidism and ophthalmopathy.

This specimen was peripheral blood mononuclear cells (PBMCs), taken at new diagnosis, from a patient treated with antithyroid drugs. These receptors were collected from a young man with Graves disease.

This clonotype was detected only once. The chain uses TRBV7-9 and TRBJ1-4, with D maybe TRBD1 (5 bases). This CDR3 has 15 amino acids. Germline assignment: CDR1 SEHNR and CDR2 FQNEAQ (reference sequence). Trimming removed 2 bases at V and 6 bases at J, with 13 bases between. For the CDR3, the DNA is TGTGCCAGCAGCTTATCGGGCAGCAGGGATGAAAAACTGTTTTTT. Its protein is CASSLSGSRDEKLFF.

This clonotype has more than one count but fewer than ten. At one boundary the junction diverges from the germline segment, which might be a read error. V gene TRBV20-1 combines with J gene TRBJ2-5; a possible D gene is TRBD2 (5 bases). CDR3 length: 13 amino acids. Germline CDR1 DFQATT, CDR2 SNEGSKA (reference sequence). CDR3 sequence reads: CSASRRVQETQYF. The CDR3 coding sequence is TGTAGTGCTAGCCGGCGGGTTCAAGAGACCCAGTACTTC.

This clonotype was found many times. The genes are TRBV7-2 and TRBJ2-3, with D perhaps being TRBD1 or TRBD2 (5 bases each). V lost 4 bases, J lost 2 bases, and 10 bases lay in between. The V gene's germline CDR1 is SGHTA and CDR2 FQGNSA. The CDR3 totals 14 residues. The CDR3 DNA sequence: TGTGCCAGCAGCTACCGGGACGCCACAGATACGCAGTATTTT. Residues: CASSYRDATDTQYF.

This clonotype occurred many times. The CDR3 region has the DNA TGTGCCAGCTCTCCTGTCTCGTTCCAGCCCCAGCATTTT. Translated, it gives CASSPVSFQPQHF. This chain uses TRBV18 with TRBJ1-5; the D is unclear. CDR1 KGHSH and CDR2 LQKENI come from the germline V gene. V gave up 6 bases and J gave up 7 bases, with 13 bases separating them. There are 13 residues in the CDR3.

This clonotype was seen ten or more times. The chain employs TRBV30 and TRBJ1-1, with D possibly being TRBD1 (6 bases). Germline assignment: CDR1 GTSNPN and CDR2 SVGIG (reference sequence). The V gene lost 3 bases and the J gene lost 3 bases, with 14 bases spanning the gap. The CDR3 consists of 14 residues. The CDR3 DNA is TGTGCCTGGAGAGCCAGCAGGGGATACACTGAAGCTTTCTTT. Amino acid sequence: CAWRASRGYTEAFF.

This clonotype was detected only a few times. The rearrangement joins TRBV20-1 to TRBJ2-1; possible D gene TRBD2, 6 bases. The CDR3 totals 15 residues. Trimming took 6 bases from V and 5 from J, leaving 20 bases between them. Germline V gives CDR1 DFQATT, CDR2 SNEGSKA (reference sequence). This CDR3 reads CSASPGLPSNNEQFF. The CDR3 DNA sequence: TGCAGTGCGAGCCCGGGACTCCCATCCAACAATGAGCAGTTCTTC.

This clonotype occurred many times. The chain recombines TRBV6-1 with TRBJ1-6; 7 bases align to TRBD1. The CDR3 length is 16 residues. The germline gives CDR1 MNHNS, CDR2 SASEGT. The V segment lost 6 bases and the J segment 5 bases; nucleotides outside the gene matches: 10. In DNA, the CDR3 is TGTGCCAGCAGCCTCCGGACAGGCGCTAATAATTCACCCCTCCACTTT. Translated: CASSLRTGANNSPLHF.

This clonotype appeared many times. The chain has TRBV2 and TRBJ2-1; D is tentatively TRBD1 or TRBD2 (5 bases each). Germline V lookup: CDR1 SNHLY, CDR2 FYNNEI. V lost 11 bases and J lost 7, with 27 bases in between. This CDR3 has 16 residues. The CDR3 loop reads CALHKDEITRGNEQFF. CDR3 nucleotide sequence: TGTGCCCTACACAAGGATGAGATAACGAGGGGAAATGAGCAGTTCTTC.

This rearrangement joins TRBV5-1 to TRBJ1-1; tentative D call: TRBD1 (6 bases). There are 14 residues in the CDR3. Trimming took off 1 base at V and 6 bases at J, with 13 bases between the two ends. Germline CDR1 is SGHRS and CDR2 is YFSETQ. The CDR3 protein is CASSLWQGTAEAFF. As DNA, the CDR3 is TGCGCCAGCAGCTTGTGGCAGGGGACCGCTGAAGCTTTCTTT. The entire variable domain, with the rest obtained from reference TRBV5-1 and TRBJ1-1, is as follows: KAGVTQTPRYLIKTRGQQVTLSCSPISGHRSVSWYQQTPGQGLQFLFEYFSETQRNKGNFPGRFSGRQFSNSRSEMNVSTLELGDSALYLCASSLWQGTAEAFFGQGTRLTVV.

This clonotype has ten or more counts. The chain carries TRBV24-1 and TRBJ2-1; 13 bases match TRBD2. The trim removed 4 bases at V and 8 bases at J, leaving 10 bases unmatched. Germline loops: CDR1 KGHDR, CDR2 SFDVKD. The CDR3 consists of 17 residues. The CDR3, as DNA: TGTGCCACCAGTGACTCCGGGACTAGCGGGATGTTAGATGAGCAGTTCTTC. Translating it yields CATSDSGTSGMLDEQFF.

This clonotype has just a few counts. The chain carries TRBV5-1 and TRBJ2-3; the D is unclear. In germline, CDR1 is SGHRS, CDR2 YFSETQ. The V and J ends lost 7 bases and 2 bases respectively, with 17 bases between them. The CDR3 is 15 amino acids. The CDR3 protein is CASAVLPSSTDTQYF. DNA for the CDR3: TGCGCCAGCGCCGTTCTTCCCTCTTCCACAGATACGCAGTATTTT.

This clonotype was counted ten times or more. This chain links TRBV24-1 with TRBJ2-1; 9 bases map to TRBD2. This CDR3 has 15 amino acids. With 3 bases clipped from V and 9 bases from J, the junction kept 8 bases outside the gene matches. CDR1 is KGHDR and CDR2 is SFDVKD in the germline V gene. CDR3 nucleotide sequence: TGTGCCACCAGTGATGTTCTGCGGGAGGGTGGTGAGCAGTTCTTC. It yields the protein CATSDVLREGGEQFF.

This clonotype was found many times. The chain employs TRBV12-3 or TRBV12-4 and TRBJ1-1; D is possibly TRBD1 (5 bases). This CDR3 contains 16 residues. Between the trimmed V and J ends, which lost 3 bases and 5 bases, there was a span of 19 bases. This CDR3 reads CASSFTAIAGVTEAFF. For the CDR3, the DNA is TGTGCCAGCAGTTTCACCGCTATTGCGGGGGTAACTGAAGCTTTCTTT.

This clonotype was counted many times. This rearrangement joins TRBV27 to TRBJ1-1; D possibly corresponds to TRBD1 (5 bases). Germline V gives CDR1 MNHEY, CDR2 SMNVEV (reference sequence). The CDR3 is made up of 13 amino acids. V shed 4 bases and J shed 5 bases, with 11 bases lying between them. CDR3 nucleotide sequence: TGTGCCAGCAGTTCGTTGGGGGGGACTGAAGCTTTCTTT. Translated: CASSSLGGTEAFF.

This clonotype has a count of ten or more. The gene calls are TRBV27 and TRBJ2-4; D assignment may be TRBD1 or TRBD2 (5 bases each). Germline V gene data show CDR1 as MNHEY and CDR2 as SMNVEV (reference sequence). V lost 5 bases, J lost 2 bases, and 10 bases lay in between. This CDR3 region has 14 residues. The CDR3 DNA is TGTGCCAGCAGTGGTTGGGGGACCAAAAACATTCAGTACTTC. Residues: CASSGWGTKNIQYF.

This clonotype occurred many times. The gene calls are TRBV12-3 or TRBV12-4 and TRBJ2-1; 13 bases agree with TRBD2. The CDR3 covers 16 residues. Germline trimming cut 5 bases from V and 6 bases from J; bases unmatched to any gene: 7. CDR3 residues: CASSVGLAGVSNEQFF. Here the CDR3 DNA reads TGTGCCAGCAGTGTCGGACTAGCGGGAGTAAGCAATGAGCAGTTCTTC.

This clonotype was observed a few times. V gene TRBV29-1 combines with J gene TRBJ2-5; D call uncertain. Germline assignment: CDR1 SQVTM and CDR2 ANQGSEA. Between the trimmed V and J ends, which lost 7 bases and 8 bases, there was a span of 11 bases. This CDR3 has 10 amino acids. As DNA, the CDR3 is TGCAGCGAAGACCCTACCACCCAGTACTTC. Protein: CSEDPTTQYF.

This clonotype was observed a handful of times. This chain connects TRBV9 to TRBJ1-4; 9 bases agree with TRBD1. The CDR3 has 14 residues. V shed 7 bases and J 6 bases; nucleotides not matched to a gene: 7. Germline assignment: CDR1 SGDLS and CDR2 YYNGEE. The CDR3 protein is CASGQGYVDEKLFF. CDR3 nucleotides: TGTGCCAGCGGACAGGGGTATGTCGATGAAAAACTGTTTTTT.

A few counts support this clonotype. The chain has TRBV7-6 and TRBJ2-3; D is unclear. The CDR3 covers 14 residues. V was clipped by 0 bases and J by 4 bases, with 8 bases between them. Germline loops: CDR1 SGHVS, CDR2 FNYEAQ. CDR3 amino acids: CASSLAVAADTQYF. The CDR3 DNA follows: TGTGCCAGCAGCTTAGCTGTAGCTGCAGATACGCAGTATTTT.

This clonotype turned up a few times. The chain recombines TRBV7-9 with TRBJ1-1; 8 bases fit TRBD1. The germline CDR1 and CDR2 sequences are SEHNR and FQNEAQ (reference sequence). The CDR3 length is 16 residues. Trimming took 1 base from V and 0 from J; bases not matched to a gene: 4. CDR3 residues: CASSLGWGQVNTEAFF. CDR3 DNA: TGTGCCAGCAGCTTAGGTTGGGGACAGGTGAACACTGAAGCTTTCTTT.

Regarding this clonotype: Given a much more abundant clone one base away, this may be a read error. The V gene is TRBV7-2, the J gene TRBJ2-7, with 9 bases matching TRBD2. V lost 4 bases to trimming and J lost 6 bases; unmatched junction nucleotides: 10. Germline V gene sequence: CDR1 SGHTA, CDR2 FQGNSA. This CDR3 is 15 amino acids long. DNA of the CDR3: TGTGCCAGCAGCTCTTCCGGGACTAGCAGCTGCGAGCAGTACTTC. It encodes CASSSSGTSSCEQYF.

Points on this clonotype: The CDR3 ends on some other residue instead of the conserved phenylalanine or tryptophan, so this is likely a read error. V gene TRBV20-1 combines with J gene TRBJ2-7, with 13 nucleotides matching TRBD2. The germline V gene has CDR1 DFQATT and CDR2 SNEGSKA (reference sequence). There are 15 residues in the CDR3. With 1 base clipped from V and 4 bases from J, the junction kept 4 bases outside the gene matches. This CDR3 is CSARVGGLAGYEQYL. In DNA, the CDR3 is TGCAGTGCTAGAGTCGGGGGACTAGCGGGGTACGAGCAGTACCTC.

This chain's CDR3 is CAWSVRRHWTRGYTF. The CDR3 DNA reads TGTGCCTGGAGTGTACGAAGACACTGGACGAGAGGCTACACCTTC. The V call is TRBV30, the J call TRBJ1-2; D gene unclear. The CDR3 is made up of 15 amino acids. Germline V gives CDR1 GTSNPN, CDR2 SVGIG (reference sequence). V was pared by 0 bases and J by 8 bases, with 19 bases between. The variable domain in full, completed from reference TRBV30 and TRBJ1-2, reads SQTIHQWPATLVQPVGSPLSLECTVEGTSNPNLYWYRQAAGRGLQLLFYSVGIGQISSEVPQNLSASRPQDRQFILSSKKLLLSDSGFYLCAWSVRRHWTRGYTFGSGTRLTVV.

At least ten counts were recorded for this clonotype. This chain uses TRBV20-1 with TRBJ2-3, with no clear D. V was cut by 2 bases and J by 3 bases, with 15 bases left in between. CDR3 length: 15 amino acids. Germline CDR1 DFQATT, CDR2 SNEGSKA (reference sequence). As DNA, the CDR3 is TGCAGTGCTAGACCGGAGCAATATGAGACAGATACGCAGTATTTT. It encodes CSARPEQYETDTQYF.

Points on this clonotype: A much bigger clone sits one base away, suggesting this may be a read error. This sequence joins TRBV4-1 and TRBJ2-5; 7 bases map to TRBD1. The CDR3 is made up of 13 amino acids. CDR1 and CDR2 (germline): MGHRA, YSYEKL. With 8 bases clipped from V and 4 bases from J, the junction kept 7 bases outside the gene matches. CDR3 nucleotide sequence: TGCGCCAGCGGGACAGTGTACCGAGAGACCCAGTACTTC. It encodes CASGTVYRETQYF.

As to this clonotype: A much larger clone is a single base away; this may be a read error. The genes are TRBV12-3 or TRBV12-4 and TRBJ2-1; no firm D call. Trimming shortened V by 7 bases and J by 6 bases, and 10 bases separated the two germline ends. The CDR3 has 12 residues. This chain's CDR3 is CASTGIGNEQFF. The DNA for the CDR3 is TGTGCCAGCACCGGTATAGGCAATGAGCAGTTCTTC.

A few counts support this clonotype. The rearrangement joins TRBV20-1 to TRBJ2-5, with 7 bases aligning to TRBD2. V trimming: 0 bases; J trimming: 0 bases; junction bases outside the gene matches: 7. The germline gives CDR1 DFQATT, CDR2 SNEGSKA (reference sequence). The CDR3 sequence is 16 residues long. In DNA, the CDR3 is TGCAGTGCTAGAGATCTATCAGCGGGGTACCAAGAGACCCAGTACTTC. Protein sequence: CSARDLSAGYQETQYF.

Comment on this clonotype: Mismatch with germline at one junction end may stem from a read error. The CDR3 loop reads CASSFREATDMQYF. CDR3 in DNA: TGTGCCAGCAGCTTCCGAGAGGCCACAGATATGCAGTATTTT. V gene TRBV7-6 combines with J gene TRBJ2-3; D is ambiguous. Germline assignment: CDR1 SGHVS and CDR2 FNYEAQ. The CDR3 is 14 residues long. Supplemented by reference TRBV7-6 and TRBJ2-3, the full variable domain reads GAGVSQSPRYKVTKRGQDVALRCDPISGHVSLYWYRQALGQGPEFLTYFNYEAQQDKSGLPNDRFSAERPEGSISTLTIQRTEQRDSAMYRCASSFREATDMQYFGPGTRLTVL.